The 13 T cell receptor beta chains below all came from one sample that was sequenced in a study of radiation and T cells in renal cell carcinoma. The sample's time point: blood 4 weeks post-SBRT, at nephrectomy. As for treatment: 15 Gy SBRT to primary tumor, nephrectomy 4 weeks later. Assay: immunoSEQ multiplex PCR; the TCRdb copy retains only in-frame clones and omits some. Among around 180,000 clones listed, about 87% were seen once. This specimen was blood, taken from a patient whose treatment included radiotherapy and nephrectomy. The receptors were sampled from a woman aged 45-65 years with renal cell carcinoma.

The chain has TRBV7-6 and TRBJ1-2, with D unresolved. The CDR3 has 13 residues. Trimming took 1 base from V and 4 from J, leaving 7 bases between them. Germline CDR1 reads SGHVS; CDR2 reads FNYEAQ. In nucleotides, the CDR3 is TGTGCCAGCAGCTTAGAAGGGCGCTATGGCTACACCTTC. Its protein is CASSLEGRYGYTF.

The rearrangement joins TRBV18 to TRBJ1-1; TRBD1 aligns across 8 bases. Germline CDR1 is KGHSH and CDR2 is LQKENI. This CDR3 has 17 residues. V lost 3 bases, J lost 0 bases, and 9 bases stayed unmatched. The CDR3 loop is CASSPDLQGVMNTEAFF. The CDR3 DNA sequence: TGTGCCAGCTCACCGGATCTACAGGGGGTAATGAACACTGAAGCTTTCTTT.

The chain joins TRBV7-8 to TRBJ1-4, with a weak D call TRBD1 (6 bases). V was clipped by 5 bases and J by 2 bases, with 15 bases between them. Germline loops: CDR1 SGHVS, CDR2 FQNEAQ. The CDR3 consists of 16 residues. CDR3 DNA: TGTGCCAGCAGCCGTGGGGGGCGGGACACTAATGAAAAACTGTTTTTT. It codes for CASSRGGRDTNEKLFF. Based on the CDR3 plus reference TRBV7-8 and TRBJ1-4, the full variable domain is GAGVSQSPRYKVAKRGQDVALRCDPISGHVSLFWYQQALGQGPEFLTYFQNEAQLDKSGLPSDRFFAERPEGSVSTLKIQRTQQEDSAVYLCASSRGGRDTNEKLFFGSGTQLSVL.

The chain couples TRBV7-9 to TRBJ2-7; perhaps TRBD2 as D (5 bases). V lost 5 bases, J lost 4 bases, and 12 bases lay in between. The CDR3 loop spans 13 amino acids. Per germline, CDR1 SEHNR and CDR2 FQNEAQ (reference sequence). CDR3 in DNA: TGTGCCAGCAGCCCCCGTTCGGGGTACGAGCAGTACTTC. This encodes CASSPRSGYEQYF.

This clone was seen more than once but under ten times. The chain is built from TRBV10-2 and TRBJ1-6; D not resolved. The length of the CDR3 is 13 residues. Germline CDR1 reads WSHSY; CDR2 reads SAAADI. V shed 3 bases and J shed 7 bases, with 7 bases lying between them. CDR3 amino acids: CASSEEQNSPLHF. The CDR3 region has the DNA TGCGCCAGCAGTGAAGAGCAAAATTCACCCCTCCACTTT.

The rearrangement joins TRBV4-1 to TRBJ2-5; D uncertain. The CDR3 extends over 15 amino acids. CDR1 and CDR2 (germline): MGHRA, YSYEKL. Trimming took off 6 bases at V and 2 bases at J, with 16 bases between the two ends. CDR3 in DNA: TGCGCCAGCAGGAAGGAGCCGGAGACTCAAGAGACCCAGTACTTC. Translated: CASRKEPETQETQYF.

Only a few counts were recorded for this clone. V is TRBV19 and J is TRBJ1-5, with a tentative D call TRBD1 (6 bases). V lost 10 bases and J 0 bases, leaving 22 bases between the germline ends. CDR1 is LNHDA, CDR2 SQIVND, per germline (reference sequence). This CDR3 contains 17 residues. The CDR3 DNA reads as TGTGCCACCCGAGACAGGATTGAGCTGAGTAGCAATCAGCCCCAGCATTTT. Translation: CATRDRIELSSNQPQHF. The complete variable domain, with remaining parts taken from reference TRBV19 and TRBJ1-5, reads DGGITQSPKYLFRKEGQNVTLSCEQNLNHDAMYWYRQDPGQGLRLIYYSQIVNDFQKGDIAEGYSVSREKKESFPLTVTSAQKNPTAFYLCATRDRIELSSNQPQHFGDGTRLSIL.

This chain connects TRBV18 to TRBJ1-2, with a weak D call TRBD1 (5 bases). Germline V lookup: CDR1 KGHSH, CDR2 LQKENI. The CDR3 totals 13 residues. With 6 bases removed from V and 1 base from J, the gap between germline ends came to 9 bases. The CDR3 DNA follows: TGTGCCAGCTCCCGAGGGGATAACTATGGCTACACCTTC. Protein: CASSRGDNYGYTF.

The chain carries TRBV2 and TRBJ1-2; the D gene is possibly TRBD1 (5 bases). The CDR3 has 14 amino acids. Germline V gives CDR1 SNHLY, CDR2 FYNNEI. V lost 5 bases to trimming and J lost 3 bases, with 13 bases between them. In DNA, the CDR3 is TGTGCCAGCAGTCCCTTTGACAGCTACTATGGCTACACCTTC. This codes for CASSPFDSYYGYTF.

With regard to this clone: Other DNA sequences within the sample encode an identical CDR3. V usage is TRBV6-6 and J usage is TRBJ2-7, with TRBD1 matching over 8 bases. Germline CDR1 MNHNY, CDR2 SVGAGI (reference sequence). Losses at the gene ends were 2 bases for V and 6 bases for J; bases not matched to a gene: 3. The CDR3 contains 13 residues. For the CDR3, the DNA is TGTGCCAGCAGTTACGGTACAGGGGGCGAGCAGTACTTC. It specifies CASSYGTGGEQYF.

This rearrangement joins TRBV10-1 to TRBJ2-3; D is undetermined. The CDR3 consists of 13 residues. Trimming shortened V by 4 bases and J by 0 bases, and 5 bases separated the two germline ends. The germline gives CDR1 WNHNN, CDR2 SYGVQD (reference sequence). Here the CDR3 reads CASSVHSTDTQYF. The CDR3, as DNA: TGCGCCAGCAGTGTGCATAGCACAGATACGCAGTATTTT.

This chain links TRBV2 with TRBJ2-2; the D is unclear. CDR3 length: 11 amino acids. V lost 8 bases and J 4 bases, leaving 5 bases between the germline ends. Germline CDR1 SNHLY, CDR2 FYNNEI. The CDR3: CASRFTGELFF. CDR3 in DNA: TGTGCCAGCCGCTTCACCGGGGAGCTGTTTTTT. Supplemented by reference TRBV2 and TRBJ2-2, the full variable domain reads EPEVTQTPSHQVTQMGQEVILRCVPISNHLYFYWYRQILGQKVEFLVSFYNNEISEKSEIFDDQFSVERPDGSNFTLKIRSTKLEDSAMYFCASRFTGELFFGEGSRLTVL.

Concerning this clone: Other DNA sequences within the sample encode an identical CDR3. CDR3 DNA: TGTGCCTGGCGCGGGGGGGGCGGGACTGAAGCTTTCTTT. This translates into CAWRGGGGTEAFF. This rearrangement joins TRBV30 to TRBJ1-1, with D possibly matching TRBD1 (6 bases). The CDR3 runs 13 residues. V dropped 5 bases and J dropped 5 bases, with 15 bases sitting between them. From germline, CDR1 is GTSNPN and CDR2 SVGIG (reference sequence).